This TCR beta chain was sequenced for a study of regulatory T cells in long-lasting Graves disease. This CDR3 comprises 14 residues. Germline loops: CDR1 MNHEY, CDR2 SVGEGT. Notes on this clonotype: One end of the junction does not line up with germline, which may come from a read error.

Arm-PCR of CDR3 regions and iRepertoire HTBI primers were the basis on which TCR beta libraries were built. Each CDR3 protein gets one entry after TCRdb re-called the multiplex PCR reads with MiXCR. The repertoire includes about 620,000 distinct CDR3 sequences, roughly 15% of them detected once, and 15% to 20% sits in the top ten. Time point defined: newly diagnosed GD, antithyroid drugs for less than 3 months. TCR sequences were obtained from RNA taken from PBMCs. This sample was shared with a second study, whose subject was T cells in Graves' hyperthyroidism and ophthalmopathy.

The sequences come from peripheral blood mononuclear cells (PBMCs), collected at new diagnosis, from a patient treated with antithyroid drugs. The chain links TRBV6-2 or TRBV6-3 to TRBJ2-7, with 10 bases aligning to TRBD1. This TCR was sampled from a woman in her twenties or thirties with Graves disease. Written as DNA, the CDR3 is TGTGCCAGCAGAAACCGGGACAGGGGATACGAGCAGCACTTC. Protein product: CASRNRDRGYEQHF.